A selection of T cell receptor beta chains follows, all from one sample in a study of blood T cell repertoires in COVID-19. Method: immunoSEQ multiplex PCR; TCRdb's copy keeps in-frame clones and lacks some. Seen here are fewer than 50,000 clones, roughly three quarters observed once, and the top ten hold about a quarter. Sequences were obtained from peripheral blood. Receptors were obtained from an elderly man with acute or convalescent COVID-19. Each CDR3 is given without its conserved first and last residue. The D gene is left open where the match is weak.

v_call: TRBV5-1
j_call: TRBJ2-2
d_call: .
cdr3_aa: ASGDTDTGELF

v_call: TRBV28
j_call: TRBJ2-1
d_call: .
cdr3_aa: ASSSSSGTPYNEQF

v_call: TRBV5-1
j_call: TRBJ1-4
d_call: TRBD1
cdr3_aa: ASSLSGTGGLGEKLF

v_call: TRBV3-1/TRBV3-2
j_call: TRBJ2-1
d_call: .
cdr3_aa: ASSQVDRGLNEQF

v_call: TRBV27
j_call: TRBJ2-2
d_call: TRBD1
cdr3_aa: ASSPGTVVGELF

v_call: TRBV19
j_call: TRBJ2-2
d_call: TRBD1
cdr3_aa: ASSIQGANTGELF

v_call: TRBV28
j_call: TRBJ2-7
d_call: .
cdr3_aa: ASGAVAGSYEQY

v_call: TRBV19
j_call: TRBJ2-3
d_call: TRBD2
cdr3_aa: ASSIGLAGTRTDTQY

v_call: TRBV19
j_call: TRBJ2-2
d_call: TRBD2
cdr3_aa: ASMRGRAETGELF

v_call: TRBV7-8
j_call: TRBJ1-2
d_call: .
cdr3_aa: ASSLTPAGSNGYT

v_call: TRBV18
j_call: TRBJ2-5
d_call: .
cdr3_aa: ASSPTNTETQY

v_call: TRBV6-1
j_call: TRBJ2-6
d_call: TRBD2
cdr3_aa: ASSANLAGGFSGANVLT

v_call: TRBV7-2
j_call: TRBJ2-1
d_call: TRBD2
cdr3_aa: ASSTRLAGGPYNEQF

v_call: TRBV19
j_call: TRBJ1-2
d_call: .
cdr3_aa: ASNETHYGYT

v_call: TRBV28
j_call: TRBJ2-7
d_call: TRBD2
cdr3_aa: ASIRAGLAPSSYEQY

v_call: TRBV5-1
j_call: TRBJ2-7
d_call: .
cdr3_aa: ASSLDRAHEQY

v_call: TRBV18
j_call: TRBJ1-2
d_call: .
cdr3_aa: ASSPSGQLNYGYT

v_call: TRBV10-3
j_call: TRBJ1-2
d_call: TRBD1
cdr3_aa: AISESQTGDYGYT

v_call: TRBV20-1
j_call: TRBJ1-1
d_call: TRBD1
cdr3_aa: SASKGDSTEAF

v_call: TRBV25-1
j_call: TRBJ1-1
d_call: .
cdr3_aa: ASSGWGAEAF

v_call: TRBV29-1
j_call: TRBJ1-2
d_call: .
cdr3_aa: SVERGSGDRYT

v_call: TRBV3-1/TRBV3-2
j_call: TRBJ2-5
d_call: TRBD2
cdr3_aa: ASSHPGLAGETQY

v_call: TRBV4-2
j_call: TRBJ1-1
d_call: .
cdr3_aa: ASKTGEDVEAF

v_call: TRBV9
j_call: TRBJ2-1
d_call: TRBD2
cdr3_aa: ASSVASGPTGEQF

v_call: TRBV5-1
j_call: TRBJ1-4
d_call: .
cdr3_aa: ASSSTGSLANEKLF

v_call: TRBV27
j_call: TRBJ2-3
d_call: .
cdr3_aa: ASSFWGETQY

v_call: TRBV27
j_call: TRBJ2-5
d_call: TRBD2
cdr3_aa: ASSFRREGETQY

v_call: TRBV21-1
j_call: TRBJ2-7
d_call: .
cdr3_aa: ASPKRDGSSYEQY

v_call: TRBV19
j_call: TRBJ2-7
d_call: TRBD1
cdr3_aa: ASSMLRRTGGSYEQY

v_call: TRBV30
j_call: TRBJ1-6
d_call: TRBD1
cdr3_aa: AWSRTGANSPLY

v_call: TRBV7-9
j_call: TRBJ2-1
d_call: TRBD1
cdr3_aa: ASSLGQGAYNEQF

v_call: TRBV7-9
j_call: TRBJ2-1
d_call: TRBD2
cdr3_aa: ASSLSAGGTYNEQF

v_call: TRBV2
j_call: TRBJ2-3
d_call: TRBD2
cdr3_aa: ASSEMGGGGTDTQY

v_call: TRBV6-5
j_call: TRBJ1-5
d_call: .
cdr3_aa: ASGSRVDQPQH

v_call: TRBV4-1
j_call: TRBJ1-4
d_call: .
cdr3_aa: ASSQRGIEEKLF

v_call: TRBV5-6
j_call: TRBJ1-6
d_call: TRBD1
cdr3_aa: ASSLVGTGRSPLH

v_call: TRBV19
j_call: TRBJ1-3
d_call: .
cdr3_aa: ASRADTGSGNTIY

v_call: TRBV15
j_call: TRBJ1-2
d_call: TRBD1
cdr3_aa: ATSSPGQSNYGYT